The source of this T cell receptor (beta chain) is a study of T cell responses to AZD1222 COVID-19 vaccine. This CDR3 has 12 amino acids. From germline, CDR1 is SGHTA and CDR2 FQGNSA. V was pared by 3 bases and J by 1 base, with 3 bases between. Here immunoSEQ multiplex PCR was the method, and the copy in TCRdb shows in-frame clones only, minus some. The sample yields about 86,000 clones, 78% seen once. The chain carries TRBV7-2 and TRBJ1-1; D gene unclear. The sample in question was peripheral blood, obtained on day 0 of AZD1222 vaccination. This clonotype was obtained from an adult in good health. CDR3 DNA: TGTGCCAGCAGCTTTCCGAACACTGAAGCTTTCTTT. Translated: CASSFPNTEAFF.